These T cell receptor beta chains were read from a single sample in a study of blood T cell repertoires in COVID-19. Using immunoSEQ multiplex PCR, the repertoire was profiled, and TCRdb retains in-frame clones only, with some absent. The data hold about 20,000 clones, with about 87% observed a single time. The sample comprised PBMCs or T cells enriched from blood (not recorded which). The receptors derive from a woman younger than 45 who had recovered from COVID-19. CDR3s include the opening cysteine and the closing phenylalanine or tryptophan. The order of the fields is J gene, D gene, clone size, V gene, CDR3 protein, CDR3 DNA. A D gene is named only where the DNA matches it firmly. Size tells how often a clone was seen (once, few, many) or the class of an expanded clone, and some rows leave it out.

TRBJ2-4 TRBD2 - TRBV2 CASSRAGGQTAAKNIQYF TGTGCCAGCAGCCGAGCGGGGGGTCAAACCGCTGCCAAAAACATTCAGTACTTC
TRBJ1-1 - few TRBV7-3 CASSTETGINTEAFF TGTGCCAGCAGCACGGAAACCGGGATTAACACTGAAGCTTTCTTT
TRBJ1-2 TRBD1 - TRBV2 CASSVYAGGYGYTF TGTGCCAGCAGTGTTTATGCAGGGGGCTATGGCTACACCTTC
TRBJ1-1 TRBD1 - TRBV7-2 CASSSQGANTEAFF TGTGCCAGCAGCTCCCAGGGGGCGAACACTGAAGCTTTCTTT
TRBJ1-4 TRBD1 - TRBV28 CASRTTGGLEKLFF TGTGCCAGCAGGACGACAGGGGGGCTTGAAAAACTGTTTTTT
TRBJ2-3 - - TRBV18 CASSPLGDTQYF TGTGCCAGCTCACCCCTAGGAGATACGCAGTATTTT
TRBJ1-1 - - TRBV19 CASSIKTGTEAFF TGTGCCAGTAGTATTAAGACGGGGACTGAAGCTTTCTTT
TRBJ1-5 TRBD1 - TRBV18 CASSPDRDPNQPQHF TGTGCCAGCTCACCCGACAGGGACCCAAATCAGCCCCAGCATTTT
TRBJ1-5 - - TRBV6-2/TRBV6-3 CASSYLDVSNQPQHF TGTGCCAGCAGTTACCTAGACGTTAGCAATCAGCCCCAGCATTTT
TRBJ2-7 - - TRBV19 CASSIGLSYEQYF TGTGCCAGTAGTATAGGTCTGTCCTACGAGCAGTACTTC
TRBJ1-2 TRBD1 - TRBV28 CASSHRPRTGNYGYTF TGTGCCAGCAGTCACCGTCCCAGGACAGGGAACTATGGCTACACCTTC
TRBJ1-2 TRBD1 - TRBV27 CASSSSGTGGGYTF TGTGCCAGCAGTTCGTCCGGGACAGGTGGGGGCTACACCTTC
TRBJ2-1 TRBD2 once TRBV7-3 CASSFSGGPDEQFF TGTGCCAGCAGCTTTAGCGGGGGGCCGGATGAGCAGTTCTTC
TRBJ2-2 TRBD2 - TRBV3-1/TRBV3-2 CASSQPGLYITGELFF TGTGCCAGCAGTCAGCCGGGACTATACATCACCGGGGAGCTGTTTTTT
TRBJ2-5 TRBD2 - TRBV3-1/TRBV3-2 CASSQSGGALETQYF TGTGCCAGCAGCCAGAGCGGGGGGGCTTTAGAGACCCAGTACTTC
TRBJ2-2 - - TRBV6-5 CASRLRSSDTGELFF TGTGCCAGCAGACTCCGGTCTAGCGACACCGGGGAGCTGTTTTTT
TRBJ2-1 TRBD2 - TRBV4-2 CASSPATGGAGNEQFF TGTGCCAGCAGCCCAGCGACCGGGGGGGCAGGGAATGAGCAGTTCTTC
TRBJ2-2 - - TRBV7-9 CASSSTGTTGELFF TGTGCCAGCAGCTCTACAGGTACCACCGGGGAGCTGTTTTTT
TRBJ2-3 TRBD1 - TRBV7-2 CASSATLGQGATDF TGTGCCAGCAGCGCAACACTGGGACAGGGAGCTACGGATTTT
TRBJ2-3 TRBD2 - TRBV27 CASSFRGGTDTQYF TGTGCCAGCAGTTTTCGGGGGGGCACAGATACGCAGTATTTT
TRBJ1-2 - - TRBV28 CASSLIRGGYTF TGTGCCAGCAGTTTGATTAGGGGCGGCTACACCTTC
TRBJ2-2 TRBD1 few TRBV6-5 CATTRDRATGELFF TGTGCCACCACCCGGGACAGGGCCACCGGGGAGCTGTTTTTT
TRBJ1-4 - - TRBV12-3/TRBV12-4 CASSSRTLEKLFF TGTGCCAGCAGTTCAAGGACACTGGAAAAACTGTTTTTT
TRBJ2-7 - - TRBV7-2 CASSLAGDTRDEQYF TGTGCCAGCAGCTTAGCTGGGGATACCAGGGACGAGCAGTACTTC
TRBJ2-7 - - TRBV4-1 CASSQPRRGEFDEQYF TGCGCCAGCAGCCAACCCCGCCGTGGGGAGTTCGACGAGCAGTACTTC
TRBJ1-4 - - TRBV25-1 CASSRGTRGEKLFF TGTGCCAGCAGCCGTGGGACTCGGGGCGAAAAACTGTTTTTT
TRBJ1-1 TRBD1 - TRBV5-4 CASSSEQGLLNTEAFF TGTGCCAGCAGCTCGGAACAGGGGCTGTTGAACACTGAAGCTTTCTTT
TRBJ1-1 - - TRBV10-3 CATGRIEGDTEAFF TGTGCCACCGGGCGAATCGAGGGGGACACTGAAGCTTTCTTT
TRBJ2-2 - - TRBV5-6 CASSLGQLNTGELFF TGTGCCAGCAGCTTGGGACAGCTGAACACCGGGGAGCTGTTTTTT
TRBJ2-7 TRBD1 - TRBV6-2/TRBV6-3 CASSYSGTGDYEQYF TGTGCCAGCAGTTATTCCGGGACAGGGGACTACGAGCAGTACTTC
TRBJ2-3 TRBD2 - TRBV7-2 CASSFWVAGGNPSTDTQYF TGTGCCAGCAGCTTTTGGGTAGCGGGGGGGAACCCTAGCACAGATACGCAGTATTTT
TRBJ2-2 TRBD2 - TRBV30 CAWSLGGAGELFF TGTGCCTGGAGTCTTGGGGGGGCCGGGGAGCTGTTTTTT
TRBJ2-5 - - TRBV20-1 CSARVGETQYF TGCAGTGCTAGAGTCGGAGAGACCCAGTACTTC
TRBJ1-3 TRBD1 once TRBV3-1/TRBV3-2 CASSPPGQGKWLSGNTIYF TGTGCCAGCAGCCCACCGGGACAGGGAAAATGGTTGTCTGGAAACACCATATATTTT